Listed below are T cell receptor beta chains from one sample, sequenced in a study of blood T cell repertoires in COVID-19. Data came from immunoSEQ multiplex PCR; TCRdb stores just in-frame clones and leaves some out. The sample holds 200,000 to 300,000 clones, roughly 90% seen once. The sequenced sample consisted of peripheral blood. Receptors were obtained from a young man with active or convalescent COVID-19. Each CDR3 is given with its conserved first and last residue. D genes are given only for firm matches. A clone size is listed for some rows: how often the clone was seen (once, few, many), or a class if it is expanded.

TGTGCCAGCGCGACAGGGCCAACCAGGGGTACGCAGTATTTT | CASATGPTRGTQYF | TRBV5-4 | TRBD1 | . | TRBJ2-3
TGCGCCAGCAGCCAAGATCCGGGTGTCACAGATACGCAGTATTTT | CASSQDPGVTDTQYF | TRBV4-1 | . | . | TRBJ2-3
TGCGCCAGCAGCCGGGAGCCCGAAGAAAAACTGTTTTTT | CASSREPEEKLFF | TRBV5-1 | . | . | TRBJ1-4
TGTGCCAGCAGCTTCGGACAGGGGGACACTGAAGCTTTCTTT | CASSFGQGDTEAFF | TRBV5-4 | TRBD1 | . | TRBJ1-1
TGTGCCAGCAGCGAGGGACTAGCGGGGGGGCCGGACACCGGGGAGCTGTTTTTT | CASSEGLAGGPDTGELFF | TRBV9 | TRBD2 | . | TRBJ2-2
TGTGCCAGCAGCAGAGGGGGTACCAATCAGCCCCAGCATTTT | CASSRGGTNQPQHF | TRBV9 | . | few | TRBJ1-5
TGTGCCAGCAGGGAGGCTAGCGGGGGGGCAGATACGCAGTATTTT | CASREASGGADTQYF | TRBV7-9 | TRBD2 | . | TRBJ2-3
TGTGCCAGCAGCTTAGCGAGGACAGGCTACGAGCAGTACTTC | CASSLARTGYEQYF | TRBV7-9 | TRBD1 | . | TRBJ2-7
TGTGCCAGCAGCTTGCAATCAGGGGATCAAGAAAAACTGTTTTTT | CASSLQSGDQEKLFF | TRBV7-2 | . | . | TRBJ1-4
TGTGCCAGCAGCCATACGACAGATGCTAACTATGGCTACACCTTC | CASSHTTDANYGYTF | TRBV7-9 | . | few | TRBJ1-2
TGTGCCAGCAGCCCCTGGGGAGGGAATAACAATGAGCAGTTCTTC | CASSPWGGNNNEQFF | TRBV11-2 | TRBD2 | . | TRBJ2-1
TGTGCCAGCAGCTCGGACAGGGCTAGCAAAAACATTCAGTACTTC | CASSSDRASKNIQYF | TRBV7-2 | TRBD1 | . | TRBJ2-4
TGTGCCAGCAGCGTAGCTACGGACACCAATGGCTACACCTTC | CASSVATDTNGYTF | TRBV9 | . | . | TRBJ1-2
TGTGCCAGCAGCTCCCCGGGACAGTACCCCCTGACTAATCAGCCCCAGCATTTT | CASSSPGQYPLTNQPQHF | TRBV7-2 | TRBD1 | . | TRBJ1-5
TGTGCCAGCAGCTTAGAGGGGGGGATTTTGTTGCTGTTCTTC | CASSLEGGILLLFF | TRBV7-9 | . | . | TRBJ2-1
TGTGCCTGGAGTGGTGGTATTCGGGTTTCTGGGGAGCAGTACTTC | CAWSGGIRVSGEQYF | TRBV30 | . | . | TRBJ2-7
TGTGCCAGCAGCTCCCCGGTAGCCGAGCAGTACTTC | CASSSPVAEQYF | TRBV5-5 | . | . | TRBJ2-7
TGCGCCAGCAGTGATTCACTAGTGGGGACAGATACGCAGTATTTT | CASSDSLVGTDTQYF | TRBV10-2 | . | once | TRBJ2-3
TGTGCCAGTAGTCCCTTTTCAGACAGGGAGTATGGCTACACCTTC | CASSPFSDREYGYTF | TRBV19 | TRBD1 | . | TRBJ1-2
TGTGCCAGCAGCTTGGTGGGCGGGGGGGCTACAGATACGCAGTATTTT | CASSLVGGGATDTQYF | TRBV5-5 | TRBD2 | . | TRBJ2-3
TGCGCCAGCAGCTTATCCCCGTACAATGAGCAGTTCTTC | CASSLSPYNEQFF | TRBV5-1 | . | . | TRBJ2-1
TGCGCCAGCAGCCCTCGTAGGAACACTGAAGCTTTCTTT | CASSPRRNTEAFF | TRBV5-1 | . | . | TRBJ1-1
TGTGCCAGCAGCTTACAGGCCAGTAATTCACCCCTCCACTTT | CASSLQASNSPLHF | TRBV5-4 | . | . | TRBJ1-6
TGTGCCAGCAGCCAAGACACAGGGGGCTACTACGAGCAGTACTTC | CASSQDTGGYYEQYF | TRBV4-2 | TRBD1 | . | TRBJ2-7
TGTGCCAGCAGCCTGACAGGGGTACACACTGAAGCTTTCTTT | CASSLTGVHTEAFF | TRBV3-1/TRBV3-2 | TRBD1 | . | TRBJ1-1
TGTGCCAGCAGCTTCAGGAACAGAAAGATGAACACTGAAGCTTTCTTT | CASSFRNRKMNTEAFF | TRBV5-6 | . | . | TRBJ1-1
TGCGCCAGCAGCCAACAACAGGGGACTAACTATGGCTACACCTTC | CASSQQQGTNYGYTF | TRBV4-1 | TRBD1 | few | TRBJ1-2
TGTGCCAGCAGCAACGGAGGGAGAGGCTACACCTTC | CASSNGGRGYTF | TRBV3-1/TRBV3-2 | . | . | TRBJ1-2
TGCAGCGTTGACTGGACAGGGTTACTTAATACTGAAGCTTTCTTT | CSVDWTGLLNTEAFF | TRBV29-1 | TRBD1 | . | TRBJ1-1
TGTGCCAGCAGCCTATTCTACTCCCGGGGGCTGTTTTTT | CASSLFYSRGLFF | TRBV3-1/TRBV3-2 | . | . | TRBJ1-4
TGTGCCAGCAGCTTAGGATTCGGTCAGCCCCAGCATTTT | CASSLGFGQPQHF | TRBV11-2 | . | . | TRBJ1-5
TGTGCCAGCAGCCAAAACGGGGGAGATACGCAGTATTTT | CASSQNGGDTQYF | TRBV4-2 | . | . | TRBJ2-3
TGTGCCATCAGTGAGCGAGGGGGTGGTGGCTACACCTTC | CAISERGGGGYTF | TRBV10-3 | . | . | TRBJ1-2
TGTGCCAGCAGCTTACAGGGCCACAATCAGCCCCAGCATTTT | CASSLQGHNQPQHF | TRBV7-2 | . | . | TRBJ1-5
TGTGCCAGCAGCACGGCGGGAGGCAGGGGAGATTCACCCCTCCACTTT | CASSTAGGRGDSPLHF | TRBV7-2 | . | . | TRBJ1-6
TGTGCCAGCAGTCCCTCCCGCAGTCTGAACACTGAAGCTTTCTTT | CASSPSRSLNTEAFF | TRBV6-5 | . | . | TRBJ1-1
TGTGCCAGCAGCGAAGAGGAAGCAACTAATGAAAAACTGTTTTTT | CASSEEEATNEKLFF | TRBV9 | . | . | TRBJ1-4
TGTGCCAGCACCGGGGGTCGGGGCCGATTGACCCAGTACTTC | CASTGGRGRLTQYF | TRBV2 | . | . | TRBJ2-5
TGTGCCAGCAGCTATCGACAGATGGGACAAGAGACCCAGTACTTC | CASSYRQMGQETQYF | TRBV5-6 | . | . | TRBJ2-5
TGTGCCAGTGGAACGACAGGGTCGTTCTACACTGAAGCTTTCTTT | CASGTTGSFYTEAFF | TRBV19 | TRBD1 | few | TRBJ1-1
TGTGCCAGTAGTGCGACTAGCGGGGCCTACAATGAGCAGTTCTTC | CASSATSGAYNEQFF | TRBV19 | TRBD2 | . | TRBJ2-1
TGCGCCAGCAGCTACTACAGGGGGCGGGATGGCTACACCTTC | CASSYYRGRDGYTF | TRBV5-1 | TRBD1 | once | TRBJ1-2
TGTGCCAGCAGCTTGGCCGGAGGGGCGAACACTGAAGCTTTCTTT | CASSLAGGANTEAFF | TRBV5-6 | . | . | TRBJ1-1
TGTGCCAGCACCCAGTCCGGGGGGGCCGGGGACATTCAGTACTTC | CASTQSGGAGDIQYF | TRBV7-2 | TRBD2 | . | TRBJ2-4
TGTGCCTGGAGTGGGGCTAGCGGATTATACGAGCAGTACTTC | CAWSGASGLYEQYF | TRBV30 | TRBD2 | once | TRBJ2-7
TGTGCCAGCAGTCCCGATCAGGGGATCTATAATTCACCCCTCCACTTT | CASSPDQGIYNSPLHF | TRBV28 | . | . | TRBJ1-6
TGTGCCAGCAGTGGCCAGAACTCTGGAAACACCATATATTTT | CASSGQNSGNTIYF | TRBV3-1/TRBV3-2 | . | . | TRBJ1-3
TGTGCCAGCAGCTTACCGTCAGTACAGGTTACCTACGAGCAGTACTTC | CASSLPSVQVTYEQYF | TRBV7-9 | . | many | TRBJ2-7
TGTGCCAGCAGTACCCAGGCGACAGGGAGGAGGCACGAGCAGTACTTC | CASSTQATGRRHEQYF | TRBV27 | . | . | TRBJ2-7
TGTGCCAGCAGCTTACGGGGCAGGGGGTTTCTTAATTCACCCCTCCACTTT | CASSLRGRGFLNSPLHF | TRBV11-2 | TRBD1 | . | TRBJ1-6
TGCAGCGTTGAAGGGGGGACAGGGGCCTACAATGAGCAGTTCTTC | CSVEGGTGAYNEQFF | TRBV29-1 | TRBD1 | . | TRBJ2-1
TGTGCCAGTAGTATAAGGACAGGGGGCATCACCGGGGAGCTGTTTTTT | CASSIRTGGITGELFF | TRBV19 | TRBD1 | . | TRBJ2-2
TGTGCCAGCAGCCCGAGGACAGGGTCGGCAGATACGCAGTATTTT | CASSPRTGSADTQYF | TRBV11-2 | TRBD1 | . | TRBJ2-3
TGTGCCAGCAGCTTGTTACAGGCCGGGGAGCTGTTTTTT | CASSLLQAGELFF | TRBV5-6 | . | . | TRBJ2-2
TGTGCCTGGAGTCCCTCGGGACTAGCGGGGGGAAGCTCCTACAATGAGCAGTTCTTC | CAWSPSGLAGGSSYNEQFF | TRBV30 | TRBD2 | . | TRBJ2-1